This T cell receptor (beta chain) was captured in a study of early T cells in non-severe SARS-CoV-2 infection. Background on the study: The study sequenced bulk RNA from unsorted whole blood, with chains unpaired. Study outcomes and limitations: Matching with VDJdb favored anti-spike CD8 responses (missing private and CD4 specificities).

This clonotype was seen a few times. Its antigen is currently unknown. CDR1 and CDR2 (germline): SGHAT, FQNNGV. V was clipped by 7 bases and J by 7 bases; unmatched bases: 7. This CDR3 contains 15 residues. Unique molecular identifiers were affixed to single, distinct cDNA molecules. Each CDR3 protein gets one entry after TCRdb re-called the 5' RACE reads with MiXCR. The sample records some 98,000 distinct CDR3 sequences, approximately 10% being singletons. The sequencing input was whole blood. This receptor was obtained from an adult who was a healthcare worker with PCR-confirmed SARS-CoV-2 infection or an uninfected control (not recorded which). The rearrangement uses TRBV11-2 and TRBJ2-1; the match to TRBD2 covers 13 bases. DNA for the CDR3: TGTGCCAGCACCATAGGACTAGCGGGAGCAAATGAGCAGTTCTTC. Residues: CASTIGLAGANEQFF.